These 32 T cell receptor beta chains were sequenced from one sample in a study of cytomegalovirus exposure and HLA in healthy donors. The PCR contained 60 Vbeta and 13 Jbeta primers. The method was immunoSEQ multiplex PCR; TCRdb's version includes in-frame clones alone and lacks a portion of them. The data hold about 80,000 clones, with approximately 80% observed a single time. The sequencing input was PBMCs. The receptors here all came from a man aged 50-59 years in good health and CMV-seronegative.

This sequence joins TRBV4-1 and TRBJ2-2, with 7 bases lining up with TRBD2. Germline assignment: CDR1 MGHRA and CDR2 YSYEKL. CDR3 size: 15 residues. The V segment lost 5 bases and the J segment 6 bases; nucleotides outside the gene matches: 9. The CDR3 DNA reads TGCGCCAGCAGCGAGGCGGGAGTGGCCTCCGGGGAGCTGTTTTTT. Its protein is CASSEAGVASGELFF.

This clone came up a few times. The chain couples TRBV15 to TRBJ1-1; 9 bases match TRBD1. The length of the CDR3 is 15 residues. Germline CDR1 is LNHNV and CDR2 is YYDKDF (reference sequence). With 2 bases clipped from V and 5 bases from J, the junction kept 6 bases outside the gene matches. As DNA, the CDR3 is TGTGCCACCAGCAGAAAGACAGGGGGGGGGACTGAAGCTTTCTTT. This translates into CATSRKTGGGTEAFF.

The chain employs TRBV18 and TRBJ1-6, with 7 bases matching TRBD1. With 6 bases clipped from V and 11 bases from J, the junction kept 10 bases outside the gene matches. There are 14 residues in the CDR3. Germline CDR1 and CDR2: KGHSH and LQKENI. CDR3 nucleotide sequence: TGTGCCAGCTCCGATACGACAGGGAGCCCACCCCTCCACTTT. Translation: CASSDTTGSPPLHF.

The rearrangement joins TRBV2 to TRBJ1-4, with 9 bases matching TRBD1. Germline CDR1 SNHLY, CDR2 FYNNEI. With V trimmed by 2 bases and J by 0 bases, 1 base remained unmatched. The CDR3 spans 16 residues. This CDR3 reads CASSEWDRATNEKLFF. The DNA for the CDR3 is TGTGCCAGCAGTGAATGGGACAGGGCAACTAATGAAAAACTGTTTTTT.

The V call is TRBV5-1, the J call TRBJ2-1; D uncertain. Germline CDR1 SGHRS, CDR2 YFSETQ. V was shortened by 2 bases and J by 8 bases, with 5 bases between the two germline ends. The CDR3 contains 11 residues. The CDR3: CASSLRDEQFF. The DNA of the CDR3 is TGCGCCAGCAGCTTAAGAGATGAGCAGTTCTTC.

The V call is TRBV6-5, the J call TRBJ1-2; 8 nucleotides align to TRBD1. V was pared by 6 bases and J by 4 bases, with 7 bases of the junction left unmatched. CDR1 MNHEY and CDR2 SVGAGI come from the germline V gene. The CDR3 has 14 residues. Here the CDR3 reads CASRTGVGVYGYTF. The DNA of the CDR3 is TGTGCCAGCAGGACAGGGGTTGGGGTCTATGGCTACACCTTC.

The chain is built from TRBV4-3 and TRBJ1-4, with TRBD1 matching 7 bases. This CDR3 is 14 amino acids long. V lost 3 bases and J lost 8; bases outside the gene matches: 6. From germline, CDR1 is LGHNA and CDR2 YSLEER. CDR3 in amino acids: CASSQSQGGEKLFF. In DNA form, the CDR3 reads TGCGCCAGCAGCCAGTCTCAGGGGGGAGAAAAACTGTTTTTT.

The chain couples TRBV7-3 to TRBJ2-6; unclear D gene. The CDR3 spans 17 residues. V dropped 5 bases and J dropped 0 bases, with 14 bases sitting between them. The germline CDR1 and CDR2 sequences are SGHTA and FQGTGA. The CDR3 is CASSARSRPSGANVLTF. The DNA of the CDR3 is TGTGCCAGCAGCGCAAGGAGTAGGCCCTCTGGGGCCAACGTCCTGACTTTC.

V usage is TRBV29-1 and J usage is TRBJ1-2; the match to TRBD1 covers 10 bases. Germline CDR1 SQVTM, CDR2 ANQGSEA. This CDR3 is built from 13 residues. V trimming: 7 bases; J trimming: 7 bases; junction bases outside the gene matches: 9. The CDR3 coding sequence is TGCAGCGCGGAGACAGGGGGCTTAGTTGGCTACACCTTC. As protein: CSAETGGLVGYTF. Variable domain in full (rest from reference TRBV29-1 and TRBJ1-2): SAVISQKPSRDICQRGTSLTIQCQVDSQVTMMFWYRQQPGQSLTLIATANQGSEATYESGFVIDKFPISRPNLTFSTLTVSNMSPEDSSIYLCSAETGGLVGYTFGSGTRLTVV.

The rearrangement links TRBV30 to TRBJ1-2; 7 bases match TRBD1. V lost 7 bases and J lost 5; bases outside the gene matches: 7. The germline CDR1 and CDR2 sequences are GTSNPN and SVGIG (reference sequence). This CDR3 is built from 12 residues. DNA for the CDR3: TGTGCCTCCCAGGGGGACATTTATGGCTACACCTTC. Its protein is CASQGDIYGYTF.

This sequence joins TRBV7-2 and TRBJ2-2; D may be TRBD2 (7 bases). The CDR3 has 15 amino acids. CDR1 SGHTA and CDR2 FQGNSA come from the germline V gene. V was pared by 4 bases and J by 4 bases, with 13 bases between. The CDR3 region is CASSSGGRSTGELFF. The CDR3 DNA reads TGTGCCAGCAGCTCGGGGGGCCGCAGCACCGGGGAGCTGTTTTTT.

V usage is TRBV11-2 and J usage is TRBJ2-1; D is perhaps TRBD1 (5 bases). The CDR3 is 14 amino acids. Trimming cost V 2 bases and J 12 bases, with 17 bases left between them. Germline assignment: CDR1 SGHAT and CDR2 FQNNGV. The DNA of the CDR3 is TGTGCCAGCAGCTTATCTGAGTCGGCAAGGGGGCAGTTCTTC. This gives the protein CASSLSESARGQFF. Full variable domain (remainder filled in from reference TRBV11-2 and TRBJ2-1): EAGVAQSPRYKIIEKRQSVAFWCNPISGHATLYWYQQILGQGPKLLIQFQNNGVVDDSQLPKDRFSAERLKGVDSTLKIQPAKLEDSAVYLCASSLSESARGQFFGPGTRLTVL.

This CDR3 is CASSLVAERGGYTF. For the CDR3, the DNA is TGTGCCAGCAGCTTAGTGGCAGAAAGAGGGGGCTACACCTTC. The chain has TRBV7-2 and TRBJ1-2; D uncertain. Germline V gives CDR1 SGHTA, CDR2 FQGNSA. Between the trimmed V and J ends, which lost 1 base and 8 bases, there was a span of 14 bases. The CDR3 runs to 14 residues.

The chain uses TRBV9 and TRBJ2-1; TRBD1 agrees at 10 bases. The CDR3 is 15 amino acids. V lost 2 bases to trimming and J lost 7 bases; unmatched junction nucleotides: 6. Germline V CDR1 and CDR2: SGDLS, YYNGEE. The CDR3 DNA is TGTGCCAGCAGCGTGTGGGGACAGGGGATGAATGAGCAGTTCTTC. It yields the protein CASSVWGQGMNEQFF.

The chain joins TRBV5-4 to TRBJ2-7; D is perhaps TRBD1 (6 bases). The length of the CDR3 is 15 residues. V lost 1 base, J lost 1 base, and 12 bases lay in between. The germline V gene encodes CDR1 SGHNT and CDR2 YYREEE (reference sequence). The DNA of the CDR3 is TGTGCCAGCAGCTTGTTGTTAGGGGGATCCTACGAGCAGTACTTC. Translating gives CASSLLLGGSYEQYF.

This chain joins TRBV30 and TRBJ1-1; 8 nucleotides line up with TRBD1. CDR3 length equals 14 residues. Germline loops: CDR1 GTSNPN, CDR2 SVGIG (reference sequence). V lost 4 bases and J lost 8; bases outside the gene matches: 12. Here the CDR3 reads CAWISQGAGLEAFF. DNA of the CDR3: TGTGCCTGGATCAGTCAGGGGGCGGGCCTGGAAGCTTTCTTT.

This clone was counted a few times. CDR3 sequence: CASSMNSNTEAFF. CDR3 DNA sequence: TGTGCCAGTAGTATGAACAGTAACACTGAAGCTTTCTTT. V and J are TRBV19 and TRBJ1-1; D is undetermined. The germline CDR1 and CDR2 sequences are LNHDA and SQIVND (reference sequence). Trimming pared 3 bases from V and 2 bases from J, leaving 7 bases between. The CDR3 length is 13 residues.

This rearrangement joins TRBV9 to TRBJ2-5, with 8 positions matching TRBD2. After removal of 3 bases from V and 4 bases from J, the junction contained 11 bases not matched to a gene. This CDR3 has 16 amino acids. Looked up from germline, CDR1 is SGDLS and CDR2 is YYNGEE. The CDR3 reads CASSGGTGTRVETQYF. For the CDR3, the DNA is TGTGCCAGCAGCGGGGGTACCGGGACTAGGGTAGAGACCCAGTACTTC.

The rearrangement uses TRBV5-4 and TRBJ1-2, with unresolved D. V lost 3 bases to trimming and J lost 5 bases, with 14 bases between them. CDR1 is SGHNT, CDR2 YYREEE, per germline (reference sequence). The CDR3 spans 14 residues. This chain's CDR3 is CASSSETWNYGYTF. The CDR3, as DNA: TGTGCCAGCAGCTCCGAGACATGGAATTATGGCTACACCTTC.

This sequence joins TRBV19 and TRBJ2-5; 12 bases agree with TRBD2. The J call could be wrong; TRBJ2-7 is a better fit for the DNA end. Per the germline V gene, CDR1 is LNHDA and CDR2 is SQIVND (reference sequence). The CDR3 runs 16 residues. CDR3 nucleotides: TGTGCCAGTAGTGGCCGCTGGACTAGCGGGGACAACGAGCAGTACTTC. Translating gives CASSGRWTSGDNEQYF.

The chain has TRBV6-5 and TRBJ1-3; TRBD1 matches 7 bases. Germline V lookup: CDR1 MNHEY, CDR2 SVGAGI. J was trimmed by 4 bases and V by 6 bases; bases with no gene match: 6. CDR3 length equals 14 residues. The CDR3 coding sequence is TGTGCCAGCAGCCTAGACAGGGTCGGAAACACCATATATTTT. Amino acid sequence: CASSLDRVGNTIYF.

V and J are TRBV30 and TRBJ1-1; D ambiguous. From germline, CDR1 is GTSNPN and CDR2 SVGIG (reference sequence). The CDR3 is made up of 15 amino acids. Trimming removed 3 bases at V and 0 bases at J, with 14 bases between. Written as DNA, the CDR3 is TGTGCCTGGAGCGAGACTTCCCGTTTGAACACTGAAGCTTTCTTT. Protein: CAWSETSRLNTEAFF.

V is TRBV5-4 and J is TRBJ2-5; 8 bases align to TRBD1. The CDR3 length is 15 residues. The ends lost 1 base at V and 5 bases at J; junction bases unmatched: 7. CDR1 and CDR2 from the germline V gene are SGHNT and YYREEE (reference sequence). The CDR3 protein is CASSLRQGASETQYF. Written as DNA, the CDR3 is TGTGCCAGCAGCTTGAGGCAGGGGGCGTCGGAGACCCAGTACTTC.

This chain connects TRBV15 to TRBJ2-1, with a tentative D call TRBD2 (5 bases). Germline CDR1 is LNHNV and CDR2 is YYDKDF (reference sequence). V lost 4 bases and J 7 bases, leaving 14 bases between the germline ends. The CDR3 covers 14 residues. Here the CDR3 reads CATSTQLEGNEQFF. In DNA form, the CDR3 reads TGTGCCACCAGCACACAGTTAGAGGGAAATGAGCAGTTCTTC.

The chain carries TRBV6-1 and TRBJ1-6; 8 nucleotides match TRBD1. Germline values: CDR1 MNHNS, CDR2 SASEGT. The CDR3 is 13 amino acids. Here the CDR3 reads CAAKTGGHSPLHF. DNA for the CDR3: TGTGCAGCAAAAACAGGGGGGCATTCACCCCTCCACTTT.

The chain carries TRBV11-2 and TRBJ1-3; the match to TRBD1 covers 7 bases. The V gene's germline CDR1 is SGHAT and CDR2 FQNNGV. The CDR3 contains 14 residues. V gave up 1 base and J gave up 3 bases; unmatched junction bases: 0. The CDR3 sequence: CASSLGQGGNTIYF. Written as DNA, the CDR3 is TGTGCCAGCAGCTTAGGACAGGGTGGAAACACCATATATTTT.

CDR3 sequence reads: CASSEGGGFSTQYF. CDR3 DNA sequence: TGTGCCAGCAGTGAAGGCGGGGGGTTCAGTACGCAGTATTTT. The chain links TRBV2 to TRBJ2-3, with TRBD2 matching over 8 bases. The CDR3 is made up of 14 amino acids. Germline V gene sequence: CDR1 SNHLY, CDR2 FYNNEI. V dropped 1 base and J dropped 8; count of bases not matched to a gene: 5.

The V and J genes are TRBV11-2 and TRBJ1-6; D ambiguous. The CDR3 covers 15 residues. The germline gives CDR1 SGHAT, CDR2 FQNNGV. Trimming shortened V by 0 bases and J by 9 bases, and 12 bases separated the two germline ends. CDR3 DNA: TGTGCCAGCAGCTTAGATAGATCAAATAGTTCACCCCTCCACTTT. Its protein product is CASSLDRSNSSPLHF.

This clone was seen once. The V gene is TRBV10-3, the J gene TRBJ2-5; 11 bases are a match to TRBD2. Looked up from germline, CDR1 is ENHRY and CDR2 is SYGVKD. CDR3 size: 15 residues. Trimming removed 3 bases from V and 2 bases from J; junction bases left unmatched: 2. The CDR3 coding sequence is TGTGCCATCAGTGAAACTAGCGGGGGACAAGAGACCCAGTACTTC. Translation gives CAISETSGGQETQYF.

The chain combines TRBV9 with TRBJ1-4; 7 bases match TRBD1. Germline V gene data show CDR1 as SGDLS and CDR2 as YYNGEE. The length of the CDR3 is 16 residues. V was clipped by 0 bases and J by 4 bases; unmatched bases: 6. CDR3 sequence: CASSVGLGQFNEKLFF. CDR3 DNA sequence: TGTGCCAGCAGCGTAGGATTGGGACAGTTTAATGAAAAACTGTTTTTT.

The rearrangement uses TRBV30 and TRBJ2-5, with 10 bases fitting TRBD1. From germline, CDR1 is GTSNPN and CDR2 SVGIG (reference sequence). The CDR3 length is 16 residues. Trimming took 0 bases from V and 3 from J; bases not matched to a gene: 7. The CDR3 is CAWSVGWGTGEETQYF. CDR3 sequence (DNA): TGTGCCTGGAGTGTAGGGTGGGGGACAGGGGAAGAGACCCAGTACTTC.

V is TRBV7-2 and J is TRBJ1-1; D unclear. The V and J ends lost 6 bases and 11 bases respectively, with 16 bases between them. Germline CDR1 is SGHTA and CDR2 is FQGNSA. The CDR3 contains 12 residues. CDR3 in amino acids: CASSPALRDAFF. In DNA form, the CDR3 reads TGTGCCAGCAGTCCGGCCTTGCGGGATGCTTTCTTT.